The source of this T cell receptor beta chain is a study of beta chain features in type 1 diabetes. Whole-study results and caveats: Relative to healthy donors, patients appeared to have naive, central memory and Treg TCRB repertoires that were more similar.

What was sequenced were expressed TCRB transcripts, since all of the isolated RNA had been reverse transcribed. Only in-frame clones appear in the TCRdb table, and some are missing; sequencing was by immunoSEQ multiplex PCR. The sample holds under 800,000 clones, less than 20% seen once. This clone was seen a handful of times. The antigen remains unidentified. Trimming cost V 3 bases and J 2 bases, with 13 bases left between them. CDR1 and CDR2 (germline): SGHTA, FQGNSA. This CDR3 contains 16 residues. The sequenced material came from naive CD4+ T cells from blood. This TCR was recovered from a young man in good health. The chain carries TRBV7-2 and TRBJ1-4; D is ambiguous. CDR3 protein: CASSFRAGTTNEKLFF. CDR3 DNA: TGTGCCAGCAGCTTTCGCGCGGGAACGACTAATGAAAAACTGTTTTTT.